What follows are 8 T cell receptor beta chains derived from one specimen sequenced in a study of technical replicates of blood from several donors. Sequenced by immunoSEQ multiplex PCR; TCRdb stores in-frame clones only, minus some. Among about 75,000 clones listed, roughly 91% were seen once. The sequenced sample consisted of T cells isolated from PBMCs. These receptors came from a human donor in good health. Some clones in this sample may be carry-over from other donors' samples.

The rearrangement links TRBV5-4 to TRBJ2-3; 8 bases are shared with TRBD2. CDR1 SGHNT and CDR2 YYREEE come from the germline V gene (reference sequence). This CDR3 has 14 residues. The V gene end was trimmed by 5 bases and the J gene end by 2 bases; junction bases not matched to a gene: 4. The CDR3 region is CASSPGGNTDTQYF. The CDR3 DNA sequence: TGTGCCAGCAGTCCGGGAGGGAACACAGATACGCAGTATTTT.

V and J are TRBV19 and TRBJ2-3, with D possibly matching TRBD2 (6 bases). Trimming pared 1 base from V and 5 bases from J, leaving 13 bases between. There are 15 residues in the CDR3. CDR1 and CDR2 from the germline V gene are LNHDA and SQIVND (reference sequence). The chain's CDR3 is CASSIGGDFQDTQYF. CDR3 DNA sequence: TGTGCCAGTAGTATAGGAGGGGACTTCCAAGATACGCAGTATTTT.

This chain uses TRBV7-9 with TRBJ2-1; 12 bases line up with TRBD2. CDR1 is SEHNR, CDR2 FQNEAQ, per germline (reference sequence). This CDR3 region has 17 residues. J was trimmed by 7 bases and V by 3 bases; bases with no gene match: 10. CDR3 bases: TGTGCCAGCAGCTTCTTAATAAGGACTAGCGGGATAAATGAGCAGTTCTTC. It codes for CASSFLIRTSGINEQFF.

This chain links TRBV5-1 with TRBJ2-7; tentatively, D is TRBD1 (9 bases). V gave up 7 bases and J gave up 6 bases, with 17 bases separating them. Germline CDR1 is SGHRS and CDR2 is YFSETQ. The CDR3 sequence is 13 residues long. The CDR3 spells CASGGTGTSEQYF. Here the CDR3 DNA reads TGCGCCAGCGGCGGGACAGGGACTAGCGAGCAGTACTTC.

This chain joins TRBV7-9 and TRBJ2-3; the match to TRBD2 covers 10 bases. The CDR3 runs 14 residues. Germline CDR1 SEHNR, CDR2 FQNEAQ (reference sequence). V gave up 5 bases and J gave up 12 bases; unmatched junction bases: 11. The CDR3 DNA reads as TGTGCCAGCAGCCCAGGTTTCAGCGGGAGGGCCCAGTATTTT. Translating it yields CASSPGFSGRAQYF.

The rearrangement joins TRBV11-2 to TRBJ2-3; D call uncertain. Germline assignment: CDR1 SGHAT and CDR2 FQNNGV. This CDR3 region has 14 residues. Trimming left V 6 bases short and J 4 bases short, with 14 bases between. Here the CDR3 DNA reads TGTGCCAGCAGACGCCCTGGCCTGGCAGATACGCAGTATTTT. Its translation is CASRRPGLADTQYF.

The chain links TRBV5-1 to TRBJ2-2, with D perhaps TRBD2 (6 bases). Germline CDR1 SGHRS, CDR2 YFSETQ. Trimming shortened V by 0 bases and J by 6 bases, and 12 bases separated the two germline ends. This CDR3 comprises 15 residues. This CDR3 is CASSLVSGRSGELFF. The CDR3 DNA is TGCGCCAGCAGCTTGGTGTCAGGGAGGTCCGGGGAGCTGTTTTTT.

The chain has TRBV28 and TRBJ1-5; 8 nucleotides match TRBD1. The V gene end was trimmed by 4 bases and the J gene end by 8 bases; junction bases not matched to a gene: 13. This CDR3 is 16 amino acids long. Germline CDR1 reads MDHEN; CDR2 reads SYDVKM. DNA of the CDR3: TGTGCCAGCAGTTCGACAGGGGACGTAGTAATAAAGCCCCAGCATTTT. Protein sequence: CASSSTGDVVIKPQHF.